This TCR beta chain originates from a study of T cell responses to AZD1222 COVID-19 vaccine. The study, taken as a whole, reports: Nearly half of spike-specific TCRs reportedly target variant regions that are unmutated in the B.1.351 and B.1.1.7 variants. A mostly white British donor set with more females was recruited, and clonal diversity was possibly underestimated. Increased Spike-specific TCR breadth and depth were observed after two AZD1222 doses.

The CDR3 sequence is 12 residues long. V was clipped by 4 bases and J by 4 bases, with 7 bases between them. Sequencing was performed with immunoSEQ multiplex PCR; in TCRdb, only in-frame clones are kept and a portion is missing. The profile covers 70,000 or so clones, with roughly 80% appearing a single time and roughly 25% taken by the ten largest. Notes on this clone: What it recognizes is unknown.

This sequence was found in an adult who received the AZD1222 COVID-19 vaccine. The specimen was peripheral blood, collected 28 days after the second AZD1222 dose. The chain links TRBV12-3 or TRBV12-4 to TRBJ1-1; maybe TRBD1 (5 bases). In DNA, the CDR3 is TGTGCCAGCAGTTCAGGGAGCACTGAAGCTTTCTTT. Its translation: CASSSGSTEAFF.